The 14 T cell receptor beta chains below come from one sample, sequenced in a study of blood T cell repertoires in COVID-19. Sequenced by immunoSEQ multiplex PCR; TCRdb stores in-frame clones only, minus some. Of about 190,000 clones listed, around nine tenths are singletons. Sequencing was done on a sample of peripheral blood. These receptors originate from a man under 40 with acute or convalescent COVID-19.

CDR3 bases: TGTGCCAGTAGGGCCTCCGGGACAGCTACCTACGAGCAGTACTTC. Its translation is CASRASGTATYEQYF. V is TRBV19 and J is TRBJ2-7; 7 bases line up with TRBD1. With V trimmed by 6 bases and J by 2 bases, 10 bases remained unmatched. The CDR3 contains 15 residues. Per the germline V gene, CDR1 is LNHDA and CDR2 is SQIVND (reference sequence).

V and J are TRBV6-1 and TRBJ1-2; maybe TRBD1 (6 bases). Germline V CDR1 and CDR2: MNHNS, SASEGT. The CDR3 length is 13 residues. V lost 2 bases and J lost 7, with 11 bases in between. CDR3 nucleotides: TGTGCCAGCAGTGAATGGACAGTAACTGGCTACACCTTC. It yields the protein CASSEWTVTGYTF.

This chain connects TRBV18 to TRBJ2-7, with a tentative D call TRBD2 (5 bases). CDR3 length: 14 residues. Per germline, CDR1 KGHSH and CDR2 LQKENI. V was cut by 5 bases and J by 3 bases, with 14 bases left in between. In nucleotides, the CDR3 is TGTGCCAGCTCAACTCAAGACGGGATCTACGAGCAGTACTTC. Protein product: CASSTQDGIYEQYF.

The rearrangement joins TRBV6-1 to TRBJ1-1; TRBD1 is a possible D gene (6 bases). The CDR3 runs 15 residues. Trimming shortened V by 5 bases and J by 8 bases, and 21 bases separated the two germline ends. The germline CDR1 and CDR2 sequences are MNHNS and SASEGT. CDR3: CASSWMTGGVQEAFF. The CDR3 region has the DNA TGTGCCAGCAGTTGGATGACAGGTGGGGTTCAGGAAGCTTTCTTT.

Here the CDR3 DNA reads TGTGCCTGGAGTGGGGGTCAGGGGCATCAGCCCCAGCATTTT. This sequence encodes CAWSGGQGHQPQHF. V usage is TRBV30 and J usage is TRBJ1-5; D perhaps matches TRBD1 (6 bases). V was cut by 1 base and J by 5 bases, with 12 bases left in between. The V gene's germline CDR1 is GTSNPN and CDR2 SVGIG (reference sequence). This CDR3 region has 14 residues.

The chain employs TRBV18 and TRBJ2-5; tentative D call: TRBD1 (5 bases). This CDR3 has 14 amino acids. V was pared by 1 base and J by 1 base, with 7 bases between. Germline-derived CDR1 and CDR2 are KGHSH and LQKENI. Here the CDR3 reads CASSPRRGQETQYF. CDR3 in DNA: TGTGCCAGCTCACCACGAAGGGGCCAAGAGACCCAGTACTTC.

This rearrangement joins TRBV19 to TRBJ1-2; a weak D match, TRBD1 (6 bases). The ends were cut back, 2 bases at V and 10 bases at J, with 14 bases in the middle. Germline V gene lookup returns CDR1 LNHDA and CDR2 SQIVND (reference sequence). The CDR3 covers 13 residues. In DNA, the CDR3 is TGTGCCAGTAGTATATCCAAGGACAGAGTCTACACCTTC. This codes for CASSISKDRVYTF.

The chain employs TRBV28 and TRBJ1-5; the D is unclear. The V end lost 1 base, the J end lost 2 bases, and 12 bases lay between the germline ends. CDR3 length: 16 residues. Germline loops: CDR1 MDHEN, CDR2 SYDVKM. CDR3 residues: CASSLLAGQGNQPQHF. CDR3 coding DNA: TGTGCCAGCAGTTTATTAGCGGGCCAGGGCAATCAGCCCCAGCATTTT. The full variable domain, in which reference TRBV28 and TRBJ1-5 provide the parts outside the CDR3, is DVKVTQSSRYLVKRTGEKVFLECVQDMDHENMFWYRQDPGLGLRLIYFSYDVKMKEKGDIPEGYSVSREKKERFSLILESASTNQTSMYLCASSLLAGQGNQPQHFGDGTRLSIL.

This clone was seen a handful of times. The chain has TRBV7-9 and TRBJ1-5; weak D call: TRBD1 (5 bases). V dropped 4 bases and J dropped 7 bases, with 17 bases sitting between them. The germline V gene has CDR1 SEHNR and CDR2 FQNEAQ (reference sequence). The CDR3 spans 15 residues. The CDR3 region is CASSSGSMGSQPQHF. The CDR3 coding sequence is TGTGCCAGCAGCTCAGGGTCAATGGGATCCCAGCCCCAGCATTTT.

To note about this clone: This CDR3 is also generated by other DNA sequences in the sample. The chain combines TRBV9 with TRBJ2-7; D is uncertain. Trimming pared 2 bases from V and 3 bases from J, leaving 9 bases between. The germline gives CDR1 SGDLS, CDR2 YYNGEE. The CDR3 spans 13 residues. CDR3 coding DNA: TGTGCCAGCAGCGTCAACTCCGGCTACGAGCAGTACTTC. Its protein product is CASSVNSGYEQYF.

This CDR3 is CASSGLFSGANVLTF. In DNA, the CDR3 is TGTGCCAGCAGTGGACTGTTCTCTGGGGCCAACGTCCTGACTTTC. The rearrangement links TRBV2 to TRBJ2-6; D not certain. The CDR3 runs to 15 residues. V was pared by 4 bases and J by 0 bases, with 7 bases between. Germline-derived CDR1 and CDR2 are SNHLY and FYNNEI. Supplemented by reference TRBV2 and TRBJ2-6, the full variable domain reads EPEVTQTPSHQVTQMGQEVILRCVPISNHLYFYWYRQILGQKVEFLVSFYNNEISEKSEIFDDQFSVERPDGSNFTLKIRSTKLEDSAMYFCASSGLFSGANVLTFGAGSRLTVL.

The rearrangement uses TRBV2 and TRBJ2-7; 10 nucleotides align to TRBD2. Germline loops: CDR1 SNHLY, CDR2 FYNNEI. V lost 6 bases and J lost 4; bases outside the gene matches: 9. CDR3 length: 15 residues. In DNA form, the CDR3 reads TGTGCCAGCAGAGGTTCTAGCGGGAGTAGGTACGAGCAGTACTTC. Amino acid sequence: CASRGSSGSRYEQYF.

The chain employs TRBV6-4 and TRBJ1-6, with a weak D call TRBD1 (6 bases). Trimming pared 4 bases from V and 10 bases from J, leaving 14 bases between. Germline V gene data show CDR1 as MRHNA and CDR2 as SNTAGT. CDR3 length: 14 residues. The CDR3 sequence is CASSVSGAESPLHF. The CDR3 DNA reads as TGTGCCAGCAGTGTTTCAGGGGCAGAATCACCCCTCCACTTT.

This chain connects TRBV4-1 to TRBJ1-3; D not certain. V shed 0 bases and J shed 5 bases, with 14 bases lying between them. Germline V gene sequence: CDR1 MGHRA, CDR2 YSYEKL. The CDR3 spans 16 residues. The CDR3 spells CASSQDSLAVRNTIYF. DNA for the CDR3: TGCGCCAGCAGCCAAGATTCCTTGGCAGTCAGAAACACCATATATTTT.